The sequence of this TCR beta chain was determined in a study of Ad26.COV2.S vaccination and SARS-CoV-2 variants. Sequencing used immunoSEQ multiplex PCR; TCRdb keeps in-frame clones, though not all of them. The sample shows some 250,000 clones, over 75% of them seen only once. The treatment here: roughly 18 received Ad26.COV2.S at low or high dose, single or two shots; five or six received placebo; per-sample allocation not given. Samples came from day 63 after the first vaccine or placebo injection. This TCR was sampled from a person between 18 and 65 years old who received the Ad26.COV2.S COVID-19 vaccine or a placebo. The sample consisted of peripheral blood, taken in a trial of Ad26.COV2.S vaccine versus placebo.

The CDR3 reads CASSRQGRVDTQYF. CDR3 coding DNA: TGCGCCAGCAGCCGCCAGGGGCGGGTAGATACGCAGTATTTT. The chain carries TRBV5-1 and TRBJ2-3, with D possibly being TRBD1 (6 bases). The ends were cut back, 4 bases at V and 5 bases at J, with 14 bases in the middle. CDR1 and CDR2 (germline): SGHRS, YFSETQ. There are 14 residues in the CDR3.